A selection of T cell receptor beta chains follows, all from one sample in a study of shared clonotypes between healthy human individuals. Repertoires were generated with immunoSEQ multiplex PCR, while TCRdb's copy carries only in-frame clones and drops some. The table lists about 490,000 clones, around 79% of them singletons. Sample: PBMCs. These TCRs come from a woman in her forties in good health. Some clones in this sample may be carry-over from other donors' samples. CDR3s include the opening cysteine and the closing phenylalanine or tryptophan. D genes are given only for firm matches. Clone sizes are given selectively: once, few, many, or a class where the clone is expanded.

>TRBJ2-1|TRBV10-3|TRBD1|NA
TGTGCCATCAGTGGGGGACAGGGCCTTTCGAAAGGGCAGTTCTTC
CAISGGQGLSKGQFF
>TRBJ1-3|TRBV30|NA|NA
TGTGCCTGGACTCCGGCCCCTGGAAACACCATATATTTT
CAWTPAPGNTIYF
>TRBJ2-1|TRBV7-8|NA|NA
TGTGCCAGCTCCGCGAGGGACACCCTCCAGGGGCAGTTCTTC
CASSARDTLQGQFF
>TRBJ1-4|TRBV29-1|NA|NA
TGCAGCGTAAGACTAAATGAAAAACTGTTTTTT
CSVRLNEKLFF
>TRBJ1-1|TRBV5-6|NA|once
TGTGCCAGCAGCCCGAAGAGAGCCGCGAACACTGAAGCTTTCTTT
CASSPKRAANTEAFF
>TRBJ2-3|TRBV6-1|TRBD2|NA
TGTGCCAGCAGTGGACTGACTAGCGGGAGGCGAGATACGCAGTATTTT
CASSGLTSGRRDTQYF
>TRBJ2-5|TRBV5-1|TRBD1|once
TGCGCCAGCAGGTTGACAGGGACAGCAGAAGAGACCCAGTACTTC
CASRLTGTAEETQYF
>TRBJ2-3|TRBV5-1|NA|NA
TGCGCCAGCAGCCTGACGGACGCGGGCAGAGATACGCAGTATTTT
CASSLTDAGRDTQYF
>TRBJ2-7|TRBV27|NA|NA
TGTGCCAGCAGTTTCCGCAGAACTAACTACGAGCAGTACTTC
CASSFRRTNYEQYF
>TRBJ1-1|TRBV18|NA|few
TGTGCCAGCTCACGGGCGGGGTCTGAAGCTTTCTTT
CASSRAGSEAFF
>TRBJ1-4|TRBV18|NA|NA
TGTGCCAGCTCACCAGCTACTAATGAAAAACTGTTTTTT
CASSPATNEKLFF
>TRBJ2-1|TRBV5-6|NA|NA
TGTGCCAGCAGCACAACTAGCATCTCCTCCTACAATGAGCAGTTCTTC
CASSTTSISSYNEQFF
>TRBJ1-1|TRBV30|NA|NA
TGTGCCTGGAGTGTTAGTGTCCGGACTGAAGCTTTCTTT
CAWSVSVRTEAFF
>TRBJ2-7|TRBV6-1|NA|NA
TGTGCCAGCAGACCTCTCTCTGTGGCAGGCTACGAGCAGTACTTC
CASRPLSVAGYEQYF
>TRBJ1-2|TRBV6-1|NA|NA
TGTGCCAGCACTCCTAGGGACTGGCAATACTATGGCTACACCTTC
CASTPRDWQYYGYTF
>TRBJ2-7|TRBV6-5|TRBD1|NA
TGTGCCAGCAGCAAGGGACAGCTATACGAGCAGTACTTC
CASSKGQLYEQYF
>TRBJ2-2|TRBV5-4|TRBD2|NA
TGTGCCAGCAGCGCCGGTCCGGCGGGAGGGGGGAACACCGGGGAGCTGTTTTTT
CASSAGPAGGGNTGELFF
>TRBJ2-7|TRBV27|TRBD1|once
TGTGCCAGCAGTTCACAGGGGGCAGAGCAGTACTTC
CASSSQGAEQYF
>TRBJ1-2|TRBV7-2|TRBD1|NA
TGTGCCAGCAGGCGAGAGACAGGGGGCGTCCGTGGCTACACCTTC
CASRRETGGVRGYTF
>TRBJ1-4|TRBV5-1|NA|once
TGCGCCAGCAGGGCTACAGGGTCCAATGAAAAACTGTTTTTT
CASRATGSNEKLFF
>TRBJ1-5|TRBV7-9|NA|once
TGTGCCAGCAGCTTAGCAGGGTCTCAGCCCCAGCATTTT
CASSLAGSQPQHF
>TRBJ1-2|TRBV28|NA|NA
TGTGCCAGCAAAACCGGGGCCGCTGCCTCCCTTTATGGCTACACCTTC
CASKTGAAASLYGYTF
>TRBJ1-2|TRBV28|NA|NA
TGTGCCAGCAGTCTCAGACAGCGAGGCTACACCTTC
CASSLRQRGYTF
>TRBJ1-4|TRBV6-1|NA|NA
TGTGCCAGCAGCGAGGGCCTTAATGAAAAACTGTTTTTT
CASSEGLNEKLFF
>TRBJ1-1|TRBV28|NA|few
TGTGCCAGCACGGGACACCCCCATGCGAACACTGAAGCTTTCTTT
CASTGHPHANTEAFF
>TRBJ2-5|TRBV5-6|NA|NA
TGTGCCAGCAGCTTGGGTGGGCAAGAGACCCAGTACTTC
CASSLGGQETQYF
>TRBJ2-7|TRBV4-1|TRBD2|NA
TGCGCCAGCAGCCAAGAAAAGCGGGACGGTTACGAGCAGTACTTC
CASSQEKRDGYEQYF
>TRBJ1-4|TRBV4-3|NA|NA
TGCGCCAGCAGCCAAAGGGGACGGATTAATGAAAAACTGTTTTTT
CASSQRGRINEKLFF
>TRBJ2-3|TRBV5-1|NA|NA
TGCGCCAGCAGCTTGTACCCACCCGGGTCGCGGGCCACAGATACGCAGTATTTT
CASSLYPPGSRATDTQYF
>TRBJ2-3|TRBV7-9|NA|NA
TGTGCCAGCAGCTTAGGAAGCACTCGCACAGATACGCAGTATTTT
CASSLGSTRTDTQYF
>TRBJ1-3|TRBV15|NA|NA
TGTGCCACCAGCAGAGATCGGGGACACTCTGGAAACACCATATATTTT
CATSRDRGHSGNTIYF
>TRBJ2-5|TRBV15|NA|NA
TGTGCCACCAGCAGAGGCCCGACGACCCAAGAGACCCAGTACTTC
CATSRGPTTQETQYF
>TRBJ2-7|TRBV7-8|NA|NA
TGTGCCAGCAGCTTAATCATCCCCGGCTACGAGCAGTACTTC
CASSLIIPGYEQYF
>TRBJ2-7|TRBV7-8|NA|NA
TGTGCCAGCACCCTTAGGGGCGGGGGCCCCGCCTACGAGCAGTACTTC
CASTLRGGGPAYEQYF
>TRBJ1-2|TRBV2|NA|once
TGTGCCAGCAGACTCGAACAGATCCAAACTTATGGCTACACCTTC
CASRLEQIQTYGYTF
>TRBJ2-5|TRBV27|NA|NA
TGTGCCAGCAGTTCCCCGACGCGCCGTGAGACCCAGTACTTC
CASSSPTRRETQYF
>TRBJ2-7|TRBV11-3|TRBD2|NA
TGTGCCAGCAGGCCCCGGGACTACTTCTACGAGCAGTACTTC
CASRPRDYFYEQYF
>TRBJ2-2|TRBV21-1|NA|NA
TGTGCCAGCAGCAAAGCGCTGGCAGCCGAAAACACCGGGGAGCTGTTTTTT
CASSKALAAENTGELFF
>TRBJ2-3|TRBV9|NA|NA
TGTGCCAGCAGCGCTAGTATGGGTCCTCTCACAGATACGCAGTATTTT
CASSASMGPLTDTQYF
>TRBJ2-6|TRBV7-2|NA|NA
TGTGCCATTATTCAGGGGACTGGGGCCAACGTCCTGACTTTC
CAIIQGTGANVLTF
>TRBJ1-1|TRBV7-9|NA|NA
TGTGCCAGCAGCCCCCAGCCGAACACTGAAGCTTTCTTT
CASSPQPNTEAFF
>TRBJ2-3|TRBV4-1|NA|NA
TGCGCCAGCAGCCAAGCGAATAGCGGAACAGATACGCAGTATTTT
CASSQANSGTDTQYF
>TRBJ2-7|TRBV2|NA|NA
TGTGCCAGCAGTCTTTCGGACGTCGAGCAGTACTTC
CASSLSDVEQYF
>TRBJ1-1|TRBV30|NA|NA
TGTGCCTGGAGTCCGGGATTGAACACTGAAGCTTTCTTT
CAWSPGLNTEAFF
>TRBJ1-1|TRBV6-1|NA|NA
TGTGCCAGCAGTGGGGGGGGGTTCACTGAAGCTTTCTTT
CASSGGGFTEAFF
>TRBJ2-7|TRBV7-2|TRBD2|NA
TGTGCCAGCAGCTTAGGCGGGACTAGCGCGTACGAGCAGTACTTC
CASSLGGTSAYEQYF
>TRBJ1-4|TRBV29-1|NA|NA
TGCAGCGTTCAGACAGGTTTGGGAAAACTGTTTTTT
CSVQTGLGKLFF
>TRBJ2-7|TRBV7-9|TRBD2|few
TGTGCCAGCAGCCTGGGACTAGGTTCCTACTCCTACGAGCAGTACTTC
CASSLGLGSYSYEQYF
>TRBJ2-1|TRBV11-1|TRBD2|NA
TGTGCCAGCAGCTTAGATGGGCCTCGGCGGGAGACCCACAATGAGCAGTTCTTC
CASSLDGPRRETHNEQFF
>TRBJ1-2|TRBV7-8|NA|NA
TGTGCCAGCAGCCAACCTGGCAGGCCTAAGGATGGCTACACCTTC
CASSQPGRPKDGYTF
>TRBJ2-7|TRBV4-1|NA|NA
TGCGTCAGCGGCCAAGTGGTGCATGGTTACGAGCAGTACTTC
CVSGQVVHGYEQYF
>TRBJ2-3|TRBV30|NA|NA
TGTGCCTGGAGCTTCGGGGGCTTGGCAGATACGCAGTATTTT
CAWSFGGLADTQYF
>TRBJ2-3|TRBV19|NA|NA
TGTGCCAGTAGTATGAGCCGGGGTGCTAGCGGCACAGATACGCAGTATTTT
CASSMSRGASGTDTQYF
>TRBJ2-1|TRBV5-6|NA|NA
TGTGCCAGCAGCTTGGTTGGGGGGTTGGATGAGCAGTTCTTC
CASSLVGGLDEQFF
>TRBJ2-7|TRBV6-1|TRBD1|NA
TGTGCCAGCAGACCGACAGGGCAGCCCTACGAGCAGTACTTC
CASRPTGQPYEQYF
>TRBJ1-5|TRBV30|NA|few
TGTGCCTGGAGTTTGGAGGACCGTCCGAGTCAGCCCCAGCATTTT
CAWSLEDRPSQPQHF
>TRBJ2-3|TRBV11-3|TRBD1|NA
TGTGCCAGCAGCGCCCGACAGGGGCAAGGTTCAGATACGCAGTATTTT
CASSARQGQGSDTQYF
>TRBJ1-4|TRBV25-1|NA|once
TGTGCCAGCAGGGGTGGCAGGGTCACCGAAAAACTGTTTTTT
CASRGGRVTEKLFF
>TRBJ2-2|TRBV5-1|NA|NA
TGCGCCAGCAGATGGACAGACACCGGGGAGCTGTTTTTT
CASRWTDTGELFF
>TRBJ2-1|TRBV28|TRBD1|NA
TGTGCCACCTTAGGACAGGGAGTATATGGTGAGCAGTTCTTC
CATLGQGVYGEQFF